This T cell receptor beta chain is drawn from a study of shared clonotypes between healthy human individuals. On the study more broadly: Donors consisted of two women and three men between 18 and 49. Whole-study results and caveats: Naive subsets tended to show greater estimated richness than memory subsets.

Produced via immunoSEQ multiplex PCR; TCRdb's table is partial and in-frame only. The table shows a few hundred thousand clones, with around 97% occurring only once. Germline assignment: CDR1 MNHEY and CDR2 SVGAGI. V lost 5 bases and J lost 0, with 10 bases in between. CDR3 size: 14 residues. This clone occurred a few times. Its antigen is unidentified. The receptor was derived from a woman in her twenties or thirties in good health. Source material: naive CD4+ T cells sorted from blood. Specified subset: CD45RA+ positively selected. The chain combines TRBV6-5 with TRBJ1-1, with a weak D call TRBD1 (5 bases). CDR3 loop: CASSTPGLNTEAFF. In nucleotides, the CDR3 is TGTGCCAGCAGTACTCCGGGACTGAACACTGAAGCTTTCTTT.